This T cell receptor beta chain was retrieved from a study of cytomegalovirus exposure and HLA in healthy donors. Study overall: An analysis done earlier identified roughly 120 million unique TCR beta sequences from about 179 million T cells. General study findings and limits: Several top significant clusters appeared, in a later analysis, to be linked to common viral pathogens. At a 0.05 false discovery rate, a later analysis found about 17,000 TCR beta sequences to be associated with HLA alleles.

PCR involved 60 Vbeta and 13 Jbeta primers. Generated by immunoSEQ multiplex PCR, the TCRdb table keeps only in-frame clones and is missing some. This table holds some 130,000 clones, 80% to 90% found once. The CDR3 consists of 15 residues. V was cut by 4 bases and J by 0 bases, with 14 bases left in between. CDR1 is SGHNT, CDR2 YYREEE, per germline (reference sequence). With respect to this clone: The antigen remains undetermined.

The sequence was collected from a woman between 40 and 55 years old in good health and CMV-seropositive. The sample was PBMCs. This chain links TRBV5-4 with TRBJ2-7, with TRBD2 as a possible D gene (7 bases). As DNA, the CDR3 is TGTGCCAGCAGCCGGGGGGCAGAATCCTCCTACGAGCAGTACTTC. Its translation is CASSRGAESSYEQYF.